This TCR beta chain was recovered during a study of T cell responses to AZD1222 COVID-19 vaccine. Study results and limitations: Only six people who got AZD1222 tested seropositive at baseline. Sampling that yielded the repertoires occurred only after the peak T cell response. Within unmutated variant regions lay the reported targets of nearly half of spike-specific TCRs.

Trimming took 5 bases from V and 5 from J, leaving 10 bases between them. Germline lookup yields CDR1 SNHLY and CDR2 FYNNEI. The CDR3 has 13 residues. Remarks on this clone: Its antigen remains unknown.

Using immunoSEQ multiplex PCR, the repertoire was profiled, and TCRdb retains in-frame clones only, with some absent. The top ten hold around 3.1% of the sample, which has over 95,000 clones, 70% to 90% seen once. The chain combines TRBV2 with TRBJ1-5; D remains unclear. This TCR was recovered from an adult in good health. Specimen: peripheral blood, collected on day 0 of AZD1222 vaccination. The DNA of the CDR3 is TGTGCCAGCAGTCAGGACGGTGATCAGCCCCAGCATTTT. Residues: CASSQDGDQPQHF.